One and the same sample provided the 20 T cell receptor beta chains below, sequenced in a study of CD8 T cells in ankylosing spondylitis. TCRdb independently ran MiXCR on the 5' RACE reads; one entry per CDR3 protein. The data show around 90,000 distinct CDR3 sequences, around 25% seen once. The sample consisted of blood, either unsorted or a sorted T cell fraction (not recorded which). The receptors originated from a male donor with ankylosing spondylitis or in good health (not recorded which).

The DNA of the CDR3 is TGTGCCAGCAGTCCGAAACAGGGCCACACTGAAGCTTTCTTT. Protein product: CASSPKQGHTEAFF. This rearrangement joins TRBV12-3 or TRBV12-4 to TRBJ1-1; possibly TRBD1 for D (6 bases). The length of the CDR3 is 14 residues. V was pared by 5 bases and J by 3 bases, with 13 bases between.

This sequence joins TRBV15 and TRBJ2-2; D gene unclear. Germline CDR1 reads LNHNV; CDR2 reads YYDKDF (reference sequence). CDR3 size: 15 residues. V dropped 4 bases and J dropped 1 base, with 10 bases sitting between them. The CDR3 coding sequence is TGTGCCACCAGCATTCGAAAGCAGAACACCGGGGAGCTGTTTTTT. This translates into CATSIRKQNTGELFF.

This clonotype was recorded once. The chain is built from TRBV27 and TRBJ1-1, with 7 positions matching TRBD1. V shed 4 bases, J shed 1 base, and the junction held 12 bases outside the gene matches. The germline CDR1 and CDR2 sequences are MNHEY and SMNVEV (reference sequence). The CDR3 extends over 17 amino acids. CDR3 protein: CASSWAPGTAPNTEAFF. The CDR3, as DNA: TGTGCCAGCAGTTGGGCTCCAGGGACAGCCCCGAACACTGAAGCTTTCTTT.

Ten or more counts support this clonotype. V is TRBV7-9 and J is TRBJ2-7; D is unresolved. CDR1 and CDR2 from the germline V gene are SEHNR and FQNEAQ (reference sequence). The CDR3 is 14 amino acids. The V end lost 0 bases, the J end lost 0 bases, and 6 bases lay between the germline ends. The CDR3, as DNA: TGTGCCAGCAGCTTAGCCGGACCCTCCTACGAGCAGTACTTC. It is translated as CASSLAGPSYEQYF.

The V call is TRBV12-3 or TRBV12-4, the J call TRBJ2-1, with D uncertain. V was clipped by 5 bases and J by 0 bases, with 8 bases between them. This CDR3 contains 14 residues. The CDR3 loop is CASSGRGSYNEQFF. CDR3 in DNA: TGTGCCAGCAGTGGGCGTGGCTCCTACAATGAGCAGTTCTTC.

This chain links TRBV5-1 with TRBJ1-2; the D gene is possibly TRBD1 (5 bases). The CDR3 covers 14 residues. Trimming cost V 1 base and J 3 bases, with 10 bases left between them. Germline CDR1 is SGHRS and CDR2 is YFSETQ. The CDR3 sequence is CASSLQDTYYGYTF. The CDR3 region has the DNA TGCGCCAGCAGCTTGCAGGACACTTACTATGGCTACACCTTC.

This clonotype was seen just once. The chain is built from TRBV7-8 and TRBJ2-2, with unresolved D. V lost 4 bases and J lost 0, with 9 bases in between. The V gene's germline CDR1 is SGHVS and CDR2 FQNEAQ. The CDR3 loop spans 15 amino acids. CDR3 DNA: TGTGCCAGCAGCTCGGACCGGTCGAACACCGGGGAGCTGTTTTTT. Translated, it gives CASSSDRSNTGELFF.

V usage is TRBV6-5 and J usage is TRBJ2-2, with D hard to call. This CDR3 has 14 residues. CDR1 is MNHEY and CDR2 is SVGAGI in the germline V gene. Trimming stripped 4 bases from V and 2 bases from J, with 8 bases between. The CDR3 nucleotides read TGTGCCAGCAGTTCTACCTTCAACACCGGGGAGCTGTTTTTT. Translating gives CASSSTFNTGELFF.

This clonotype was found many times. The CDR3 protein is CASSLGATGEITDTQYF. The CDR3 nucleotides read TGCGCCAGCAGCTTGGGGGCGACAGGGGAAATCACAGATACGCAGTATTTT. V usage is TRBV5-1 and J usage is TRBJ2-3; 8 bases are shared with TRBD1. This CDR3 comprises 17 residues. The germline gives CDR1 SGHRS, CDR2 YFSETQ. The trim removed 0 bases at V and 2 bases at J, leaving 8 bases unmatched. Based on the CDR3 plus reference TRBV5-1 and TRBJ2-3, the full variable domain is KAGVTQTPRYLIKTRGQQVTLSCSPISGHRSVSWYQQTPGQGLQFLFEYFSETQRNKGNFPGRFSGRQFSNSRSEMNVSTLELGDSALYLCASSLGATGEITDTQYFGPGTRLTVL.

This clonotype was seen a few times. This chain connects TRBV12-3 or TRBV12-4 to TRBJ2-1, with 12 bases that match TRBD2. The CDR3 contains 18 residues. V was pared by 3 bases and J by 10 bases, with 16 bases of the junction left unmatched. The CDR3 region is CASSFPTSGRPGLGEQFF. CDR3 in DNA: TGTGCCAGCAGTTTTCCTACTAGCGGGAGGCCAGGGCTTGGGGAGCAGTTCTTC.

The V and J genes are TRBV5-1 and TRBJ2-7; D unresolved. This CDR3 region has 11 residues. Germline V gene data show CDR1 as SGHRS and CDR2 as YFSETQ. V dropped 3 bases and J dropped 7 bases, with 8 bases sitting between them. CDR3 sequence reads: CASSSFSEQYF. The CDR3 bases are TGCGCCAGCAGCTCCTTTAGTGAGCAGTACTTC.

This clonotype was seen more than once but under ten times. DNA of the CDR3: TGTGCCAGCACGTCGTGGGGGCGAGAGACCCAGTACTTC. Translation gives CASTSWGRETQYF. The V gene is TRBV12-3 or TRBV12-4, the J gene TRBJ2-5; D perhaps matches TRBD1 (6 bases). This CDR3 spans 13 amino acids. Trimming left V 7 bases short and J 4 bases short, with 13 bases between.

This chain uses TRBV11-1 with TRBJ2-3; no firm D call. V gave up 1 base and J gave up 0 bases, with 23 bases separating them. Looked up from germline, CDR1 is SGHAT and CDR2 is FQDESV (reference sequence). This CDR3 contains 20 residues. The chain's CDR3 is CASSLGKGVPSFSSTDTQYF. The CDR3 DNA sequence: TGTGCCAGCAGCTTAGGGAAGGGTGTTCCATCTTTCTCTAGCACAGATACGCAGTATTTT.

This clonotype was seen a handful of times. This chain joins TRBV9 and TRBJ2-2; the D call may be TRBD1 or TRBD2 (6 bases each). This CDR3 spans 17 amino acids. V was pared by 2 bases and J by 4 bases, with 18 bases between. From germline, CDR1 is SGDLS and CDR2 YYNGEE. The CDR3 bases are TGTGCCAGCAGCGTTTGGGAGGACAGTTTCTTCACCGGGGAGCTGTTTTTT. It yields the protein CASSVWEDSFFTGELFF.

This clonotype was seen only once. CDR3 DNA: TGCAGTGCTGTGAGGGGGAGGACTGAAGCTTTCTTT. Translated, it gives CSAVRGRTEAFF. This chain joins TRBV20-1 and TRBJ1-1; possible D gene TRBD1, 6 bases. The V end lost 5 bases, the J end lost 5 bases, and 12 bases lay between the germline ends. This CDR3 is built from 12 residues. Germline loops: CDR1 DFQATT, CDR2 SNEGSKA (reference sequence).

The chain uses TRBV4-2 and TRBJ2-3, with D perhaps matching TRBD2 (6 bases). Trimming removed 2 bases at V and 1 base at J, with 13 bases between. Per the germline V gene, CDR1 is LGHNA and CDR2 is YNFKEQ. The CDR3 contains 16 residues. The CDR3 DNA reads TGTGCCAGCAGCCAATTATCCCCGGGGGGCACAGATACGCAGTATTTT. It specifies CASSQLSPGGTDTQYF.

The V and J genes are TRBV7-2 and TRBJ2-4; TRBD2 aligns across 11 bases. Germline CDR1 reads SGHTA; CDR2 reads FQGNSA. V dropped 2 bases and J dropped 15; count of bases not matched to a gene: 6. CDR3 size: 13 residues. The CDR3 region has the DNA TGTGCCAGCAGCTTAACCGGGACTAGCGGTCGGTACTTC. This gives the protein CASSLTGTSGRYF.

The chain carries TRBV12-3 or TRBV12-4 and TRBJ2-1; TRBD2 matches 11 bases. The CDR3 runs to 16 residues. The V and J ends lost 5 bases and 9 bases, in that order; junction bases with no gene match: 12. In DNA, the CDR3 is TGTGCCAGCAGTACAACTAGCGGGGGTCGCCCCGGTGAGCAGTTCTTC. It encodes CASSTTSGGRPGEQFF.

The V and J genes are TRBV4-1 and TRBJ2-3; maybe TRBD2 (6 bases). Trimming cost V 8 bases and J 2 bases, with 14 bases left between them. This CDR3 contains 14 residues. Germline CDR1 reads MGHRA; CDR2 reads YSYEKL. CDR3 nucleotides: TGCGCCAGCGGGGGAGGCCCAACCACAGATACGCAGTATTTT. Amino acids: CASGGGPTTDTQYF.

This clonotype was counted a few times. The rearrangement joins TRBV5-6 to TRBJ2-7, with D possibly called TRBD1 or TRBD2 (5 bases each). Germline assignment: CDR1 SGHDT and CDR2 YYEEEE. Trimming left V 4 bases short and J 3 bases short, with 11 bases between. CDR3 length: 13 amino acids. CDR3 loop: CASSEGPVYEQYV. The CDR3 DNA reads as TGTGCCAGCAGCGAGGGACCGGTCTACGAGCAGTACGTC.